Following are 32 T cell receptor beta chains from one sample sequenced in a study of technical replicates of blood from a handful of donors. TCRdb's table, derived via immunoSEQ multiplex PCR, lists solely in-frame clones and lacks some. The data hold 80,000 to 95,000 clones, with roughly 96% observed a single time. Sequenced material: T cells isolated from PBMCs. Receptors were obtained from a human donor in good health.

This sequence joins TRBV15 and TRBJ2-4; 8 bases line up with TRBD1. The CDR3 contains 23 residues. V shed 0 bases, J shed 0 bases, and the junction held 22 bases outside the gene matches. Per germline, CDR1 LNHNV and CDR2 YYDKDF (reference sequence). For the CDR3, the DNA is TGTGCCACCAGCAGAGATCAGGAGAGGGGGACAGGACTTTCTGACCTAGCCAAAAACATTCAGTACTTC. The encoded protein is CATSRDQERGTGLSDLAKNIQYF.

The gene calls are TRBV28 and TRBJ2-1, with D tentatively TRBD1 (5 bases). This CDR3 spans 14 amino acids. Trimming took 7 bases from V and 1 from J, leaving 11 bases between them. CDR1 MDHEN and CDR2 SYDVKM come from the germline V gene. In DNA form, the CDR3 reads TGTGCCAGCACCTCACAGGCTTCCTACAATGAGCAGTTCTTC. As protein: CASTSQASYNEQFF.

The gene calls are TRBV6-5 and TRBJ2-3; tentative D call: TRBD1 (6 bases). The V and J ends lost 2 bases and 6 bases respectively, with 15 bases between them. This CDR3 contains 15 residues. Germline values: CDR1 MNHEY, CDR2 SVGAGI. The DNA of the CDR3 is TGTGCCAGCAGTTACGCCCAGGGGACAACGGATACGCAGTATTTT. Encoded protein: CASSYAQGTTDTQYF.

V usage is TRBV7-9 and J usage is TRBJ2-3, with D possibly being TRBD2 (5 bases). V lost 2 bases and J lost 1, with 13 bases in between. Germline-derived CDR1 and CDR2 are SEHNR and FQNEAQ (reference sequence). The CDR3 loop spans 16 amino acids. In DNA form, the CDR3 reads TGTGCCAGCAGCTTATATCGACTAATCCGCACAGATACGCAGTATTTT. It encodes CASSLYRLIRTDTQYF.

The rearrangement joins TRBV5-1 to TRBJ2-7, with D possibly being TRBD2 (6 bases). This CDR3 has 15 residues. The V gene's germline CDR1 is SGHRS and CDR2 YFSETQ. V lost 4 bases and J 5 bases, leaving 19 bases between the germline ends. Written as DNA, the CDR3 is TGCGCCAGCAGCGGAACCCGGGACTTCACCCACGAGCAGTACTTC. Translated, it gives CASSGTRDFTHEQYF.

This sequence joins TRBV6-5 and TRBJ1-1; 9 bases line up with TRBD1. The CDR3 spans 13 residues. Trimming took 8 bases from V and 2 from J; bases not matched to a gene: 3. The germline V gene encodes CDR1 MNHEY and CDR2 SVGAGI. DNA for the CDR3: TGTGCCAGCCTGGGACAGGGCAACACTGAAGCTTTCTTT. This translates into CASLGQGNTEAFF.

This clone was observed a single time. The V and J genes are TRBV27 and TRBJ2-1, with TRBD2 as a possible D gene (6 bases). V was clipped by 9 bases and J by 3 bases, with 9 bases between them. This CDR3 contains 12 residues. The germline CDR1 and CDR2 sequences are MNHEY and SMNVEV (reference sequence). The CDR3, as DNA: TGTGCCAGTAGGGACTTCTACAATGAGCAGTTCTTC. Protein sequence: CASRDFYNEQFF.

This clone has a single count. The CDR3 region has the DNA TGTGCCAGCAGCTTAGAAGGGGCGCCCTTCTATGGCTACACCTTC. This sequence encodes CASSLEGAPFYGYTF. The chain joins TRBV11-2 to TRBJ1-2, with a tentative D call TRBD1 (5 bases). Germline loops: CDR1 SGHAT, CDR2 FQNNGV. The CDR3 runs to 15 residues. Trimming removed 0 bases at V and 4 bases at J, with 12 bases between.

Worth noting for this clone: A junction boundary mismatches the germline segment, possibly from a read error. The V call is TRBV7-7, the J call TRBJ2-3; 7 positions agree with TRBD1. CDR1 and CDR2 from the germline V gene are SSHAT and FNYEAQ (reference sequence). The CDR3 sequence is 15 residues long. The CDR3: CASSLGGQVPDTQYF. The CDR3 DNA reads TGTGCTAGCAGCTTAGGCGGACAGGTGCCAGATACGCAGTATTTT.

V is TRBV5-1 and J is TRBJ2-1; 8 positions match TRBD2. This CDR3 region has 14 residues. The germline V gene encodes CDR1 SGHRS and CDR2 YFSETQ. The V gene end was trimmed by 2 bases and the J gene end by 8 bases; junction bases not matched to a gene: 6. The CDR3 DNA is TGCGCCAGCAGCTTTGGGAGCGGGAGTTATGAGCAGTTCTTC. Translated, it gives CASSFGSGSYEQFF.

The V and J genes are TRBV28 and TRBJ1-1; unclear D gene. CDR1 is MDHEN and CDR2 is SYDVKM in the germline V gene. The CDR3 contains 11 residues. V gave up 8 bases and J gave up 1 base, with 5 bases separating them. This CDR3 is CASRRNTEAFF. In DNA, the CDR3 is TGTGCCAGCCGGAGGAACACTGAAGCTTTCTTT. The whole variable domain, filled in from reference TRBV28 and TRBJ1-1, reads DVKVTQSSRYLVKRTGEKVFLECVQDMDHENMFWYRQDPGLGLRLIYFSYDVKMKEKGDIPEGYSVSREKKERFSLILESASTNQTSMYLCASRRNTEAFFGQGTRLTVV.

This chain connects TRBV2 to TRBJ1-1; D is perhaps TRBD1 (5 bases). The CDR3 spans 14 residues. CDR1 is SNHLY and CDR2 is FYNNEI in the germline V gene. The germline V and J ends were trimmed by 1 base and 3 bases, with 9 bases remaining between them. CDR3 nucleotide sequence: TGTGCCAGCAGTGAAGAAGGGGCCTACACTGAAGCTTTCTTT. It specifies CASSEEGAYTEAFF.

The table lists this clone with a count of one. CDR3 amino acids: CASSLTGGEGRDTQYF. CDR3 bases: TGTGCCAGCAGCCTAACAGGGGGCGAAGGTAGAGATACGCAGTATTTT. This chain links TRBV9 with TRBJ2-3; TRBD1 agrees at 9 bases. V was pared by 4 bases and J by 5 bases, with 11 bases of the junction left unmatched. Germline CDR1 reads SGDLS; CDR2 reads YYNGEE. This CDR3 is built from 16 residues.

The chain links TRBV7-6 to TRBJ1-2, with D perhaps TRBD1 (5 bases). CDR1 SGHVS and CDR2 FNYEAQ come from the germline V gene. This CDR3 is built from 13 residues. V lost 10 bases and J 1 base, leaving 13 bases between the germline ends. In nucleotides, the CDR3 is TGTGCCATCCATCAGACAGATAACTATGGCTACACCTTC. Its translation: CAIHQTDNYGYTF.

This rearrangement joins TRBV11-2 to TRBJ2-7; TRBD1 matches at 9 bases. The junction had 14 bases not matched to a gene; V was cut back by 5 bases and J by 0 bases. The length of the CDR3 is 18 residues. Germline assignment: CDR1 SGHAT and CDR2 FQNNGV. CDR3 residues: CASSIPRTGGHISYEQYF. The CDR3 DNA reads TGTGCCAGCAGCATCCCCCGAACAGGGGGCCACATCTCCTACGAGCAGTACTTC.

This clone was picked up one time. This rearrangement joins TRBV7-9 to TRBJ2-7; perhaps TRBD1 as D (5 bases). Per germline, CDR1 SEHNR and CDR2 FQNEAQ (reference sequence). V was trimmed by 0 bases and J by 0 bases, leaving 15 bases between them. This CDR3 has 17 residues. In nucleotides, the CDR3 is TGTGCCAGCAGCTTAGCCGGCCAGGCAGGACACTCCTACGAGCAGTACTTC. Amino acids: CASSLAGQAGHSYEQYF.

V is TRBV6-1 and J is TRBJ2-5, with TRBD1 identical over 8 bases. The closer fit of TRBJ2-7 to the DNA end suggests the J call may be wrong. Per germline, CDR1 MNHNS and CDR2 SASEGT. The length of the CDR3 is 16 residues. The CDR3 nucleotides are TGTGCCAGCAGTGGGCCGACCGGGACAGGACCCGGCGAGCAGTACTTC. This encodes CASSGPTGTGPGEQYF.

The V and J genes are TRBV2 and TRBJ2-3, with 8 bases lining up with TRBD2. The V gene end was trimmed by 10 bases and the J gene end by 0 bases; junction bases not matched to a gene: 9. Germline V gene data show CDR1 as SNHLY and CDR2 as FYNNEI. This CDR3 is built from 15 residues. CDR3 protein: CAITRLASSTDTQYF. CDR3 in DNA: TGTGCCATCACCCGACTAGCGTCTAGCACAGATACGCAGTATTTT.

The chain has TRBV6-4 and TRBJ2-2; 10 bases match TRBD2. This CDR3 spans 13 amino acids. V trimming: 7 bases; J trimming: 4 bases; junction bases outside the gene matches: 0. Germline CDR1 and CDR2: MRHNA and SNTAGT. CDR3 nucleotide sequence: TGTGCCAGCACTAGCGGGAGCACCGGGGAGCTGTTTTTT. It encodes CASTSGSTGELFF.

The J gene is TRBJ1-2, the V gene TRBV4-2; D possibly corresponds to TRBD1 (6 bases). Trimming took off 4 bases at V and 0 bases at J, with 15 bases between the two ends. This CDR3 is 16 amino acids long. From germline, CDR1 is LGHNA and CDR2 YNFKEQ. CDR3 bases: TGTGCCAGCAGCCCAGTAAAACAGGGATCTAACTATGGCTACACCTTC. Protein sequence: CASSPVKQGSNYGYTF.

This chain joins TRBV6-4 and TRBJ1-5; TRBD1 aligns across 9 bases. CDR1 and CDR2 from the germline V gene are MRHNA and SNTAGT. This CDR3 comprises 17 residues. V trimming: 7 bases; J trimming: 5 bases; junction bases outside the gene matches: 15. DNA of the CDR3: TGTGCCAGCAAACCCAAGCGGGACAGGGCCTATTATCAGCCCCAGCATTTT. Protein sequence: CASKPKRDRAYYQPQHF.

V is TRBV10-3 and J is TRBJ2-3, with 10 bases lining up with TRBD2. CDR3 length equals 14 residues. V lost 6 bases and J lost 1; bases outside the gene matches: 1. CDR1 is ENHRY and CDR2 is SYGVKD in the germline V gene. CDR3 DNA: TGTGCCATCAGGGGGACTAGCGGCACAGATACGCAGTATTTT. This gives the protein CAIRGTSGTDTQYF.

V and J are TRBV5-1 and TRBJ2-3, with D unclear. V was pared by 3 bases and J by 5 bases, with 7 bases between. The CDR3 sequence is 12 residues long. Germline loops: CDR1 SGHRS, CDR2 YFSETQ. In nucleotides, the CDR3 is TGCGCCAGCAGCTCCGTGAGAGATACGCAGTATTTT. Residues: CASSSVRDTQYF.

The chain uses TRBV6-5 and TRBJ2-7, with 11 bases identical to TRBD2. The junction had 4 bases not matched to a gene; V was cut back by 0 bases and J by 3 bases. The CDR3 is 16 residues long. CDR1 and CDR2 (germline): MNHEY, SVGAGI. The CDR3 spells CASSYSRLAGYYEQYF. Written as DNA, the CDR3 is TGTGCCAGCAGTTACTCGAGACTAGCGGGGTACTACGAGCAGTACTTC.

J is TRBJ1-1 and V is TRBV27, with D unresolved. The CDR3 has 13 amino acids. CDR1 MNHEY and CDR2 SMNVEV come from the germline V gene (reference sequence). Between the trimmed V and J ends, which lost 4 bases and 5 bases, there was a span of 11 bases. CDR3 region: CASSSTGWTEAFF. The CDR3 region has the DNA TGTGCCAGCAGTTCAACGGGTTGGACTGAAGCTTTCTTT.

This sequence joins TRBV6-5 and TRBJ2-3; D unclear. The CDR3 totals 13 residues. CDR1 MNHEY and CDR2 SVGAGI come from the germline V gene. Trimming shortened V by 2 bases and J by 2 bases, and 5 bases separated the two germline ends. In DNA, the CDR3 is TGTGCCAGCAGTTACGGAGCCACAGATACGCAGTATTTT. It encodes CASSYGATDTQYF.

V usage is TRBV7-9 and J usage is TRBJ1-1, with a weak D call TRBD1 (5 bases). The CDR3 covers 15 residues. With 5 bases removed from V and 1 base from J, the gap between germline ends came to 14 bases. CDR1 is SEHNR and CDR2 is FQNEAQ in the germline V gene (reference sequence). CDR3 DNA sequence: TGTGCCAGCAGCCACGGTAGGACACAGAACACTGAAGCTTTCTTT. The encoded protein is CASSHGRTQNTEAFF.

This clone was counted once. V is TRBV6-1 and J is TRBJ2-5, with 7 nucleotides matching TRBD1. The V and J ends lost 6 bases and 3 bases, in that order; junction bases with no gene match: 7. Germline CDR1 is MNHNS and CDR2 is SASEGT. The CDR3 extends over 14 amino acids. CDR3 bases: TGTGCCAGCAGCAGAGCTGGGACAGAAGAGACCCAGTACTTC. This translates into CASSRAGTEETQYF.

This chain joins TRBV7-9 and TRBJ2-3; the match to TRBD1 covers 8 bases. The ends lost 5 bases at V and 2 bases at J; junction bases unmatched: 6. This CDR3 spans 15 amino acids. Germline V gene data show CDR1 as SEHNR and CDR2 as FQNEAQ (reference sequence). CDR3 sequence reads: CASSTGTGNTDTQYF. The CDR3 DNA reads as TGTGCCAGCAGCACCGGGACAGGCAACACAGATACGCAGTATTTT.

V is TRBV5-6 and J is TRBJ2-7; 9 bases are shared with TRBD1. The CDR3 has 13 residues. Trimming removed 6 bases from V and 5 bases from J; junction bases left unmatched: 6. Germline lookup yields CDR1 SGHDT and CDR2 YYEEEE. Here the CDR3 DNA reads TGTGCCAGCAACCTGGGACAGGGCGACGAGCAGTACTTC. Protein product: CASNLGQGDEQYF. The variable domain in full, with the rest retrieved from reference TRBV5-6 and TRBJ2-7, is DAGVTQSPTHLIKTRGQQVTLRCSPKSGHDTVSWYQQALGQGPQFIFQYYEEEERQRGNFPDRFSGHQFPNYSSELNVNALLLGDSALYLCASNLGQGDEQYFGPGTRLTVT.

CDR3 residues: CASSLYEGDETEAFF. CDR3 DNA sequence: TGCGCCAGCAGCTTGTACGAAGGGGATGAAACTGAAGCTTTCTTT. The V gene is TRBV5-1, the J gene TRBJ1-1; D might be TRBD1 (5 bases). Germline CDR1 reads SGHRS; CDR2 reads YFSETQ. With 1 base removed from V and 5 bases from J, the gap between germline ends came to 15 bases. CDR3 length equals 15 residues.

This chain uses TRBV4-3 with TRBJ2-7; D is undetermined. This CDR3 has 12 residues. Germline V lookup: CDR1 LGHNA, CDR2 YSLEER. The V gene lost 0 bases and the J gene lost 6 bases, with 6 bases spanning the gap. The CDR3 DNA follows: TGCGCCAGCAGCCAAGATTACGGCGAGCAGTACTTC. This gives the protein CASSQDYGEQYF.